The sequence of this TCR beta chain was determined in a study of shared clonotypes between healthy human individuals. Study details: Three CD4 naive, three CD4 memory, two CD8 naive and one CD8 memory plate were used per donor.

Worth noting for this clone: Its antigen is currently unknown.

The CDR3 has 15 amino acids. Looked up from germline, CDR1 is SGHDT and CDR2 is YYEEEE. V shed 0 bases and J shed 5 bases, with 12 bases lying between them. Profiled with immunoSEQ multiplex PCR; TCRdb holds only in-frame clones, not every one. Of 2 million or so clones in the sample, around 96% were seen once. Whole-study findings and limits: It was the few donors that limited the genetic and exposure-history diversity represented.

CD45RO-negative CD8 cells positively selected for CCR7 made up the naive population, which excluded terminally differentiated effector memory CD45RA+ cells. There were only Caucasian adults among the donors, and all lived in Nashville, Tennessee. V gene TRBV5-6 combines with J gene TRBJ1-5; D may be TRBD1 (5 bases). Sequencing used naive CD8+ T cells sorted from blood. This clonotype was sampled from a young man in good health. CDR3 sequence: CASSLAGRADQPQHF. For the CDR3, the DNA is TGTGCCAGCAGCTTGGCGGGCAGGGCGGATCAGCCCCAGCATTTT.